A selection of T cell receptor beta chains follows, all from one sample in a study of PD-L1 blockade in urothelial cancer. Profiled with immunoSEQ multiplex PCR; TCRdb holds only in-frame clones, not every one. The sample lists 25,000 to 40,000 clones; 84% were seen once. The source material was PBMCs, sampled around atezolizumab (anti-PD-L1) treatment. The source of these receptors is a man in his sixties with urothelial cancer. CDR3s include the opening cysteine and the closing phenylalanine or tryptophan. The size of a clone is reported for some rows only, either as once, few or many, or as a class for expanded clones.

V: TRBV6-1
size: once
CDR3: CASSPRQGGTEAFF

V: TRBV30
size: .
CDR3: CAWRERDRGYNEQFF

V: TRBV6-5
size: .
CDR3: CASSYPGNTEAFF

V: TRBV5-1
size: .
CDR3: CASSRTGRRTDTQYF

V: TRBV7-2
size: .
CDR3: CASSRGGSAYEQYF

V: TRBV30
size: .
CDR3: CAWSRLAESEQYF

V: TRBV12-5
size: .
CDR3: CASGLVRDMSSYNSPLHF

V: TRBV9
size: .
CDR3: CASSVESSGYTDTQYF

V: TRBV19
size: .
CDR3: CASSPGQKIPGANVLTF

V: TRBV5-4
size: many
CDR3: CASSSTNGEKLFF

V: TRBV4-1
size: few
CDR3: CASSQDRASGRAADTQYF

V: TRBV4-1
size: .
CDR3: CASSQSSGSRNEQFF

V: TRBV10-3
size: .
CDR3: CAISKGAGEKLFF

V: TRBV10-2
size: .
CDR3: CASRMGQGVGEQYF

V: TRBV2
size: .
CDR3: CASSKDRATEAFF

V: TRBV6-1
size: .
CDR3: CASSELGLYTGELFF

V: TRBV6-1
size: .
CDR3: CASSRGLFEKLFF

V: TRBV5-6
size: .
CDR3: CASSLASGQVGEQFF

V: TRBV6-1
size: .
CDR3: CASSEGQGGVGYGYTF

V: TRBV5-1
size: .
CDR3: CASSSLAGGDNEQFF

V: TRBV5-4
size: .
CDR3: CASSLTGNYNYGYTF

V: TRBV19
size: .
CDR3: CASSPERTGGSNTEAFF

V: TRBV18
size: .
CDR3: CASSPTTSGATVGADTQYF

V: TRBV19
size: .
CDR3: CASSIAQGGSQPQHF

V: TRBV4-3
size: .
CDR3: CASSQGSGLGANVLTF

V: TRBV6-5
size: .
CDR3: CASSFREDTEAFF

V: TRBV6-6
size: few
CDR3: CASSYQVAGNQPQHF

V: TRBV28
size: once
CDR3: CASSLSGVNQPQHF

V: TRBV18
size: .
CDR3: CASSPGSGGGGEQYF

V: TRBV19
size: .
CDR3: CASSIGSGRGSYEQYF

V: TRBV18
size: .
CDR3: CASSPQSGGASDTQYF

V: TRBV4-1
size: .
CDR3: CASSQMSLALTYEQYF

V: TRBV28
size: medium-sized
CDR3: CASGRRGGAKNIQYF

V: TRBV27
size: .
CDR3: CASRKDRGDGYTF

V: TRBV2
size: .
CDR3: CASRLQVSVEPLHF

V: TRBV27
size: .
CDR3: CASRPGQVRNEQFF

V: TRBV4-3
size: once
CDR3: CASSQDFNSNQPQHF

V: TRBV4-1
size: .
CDR3: CASSLGVGRSYEQYF

V: TRBV29-1
size: .
CDR3: CSGRDNEKLFF

V: TRBV6-6
size: .
CDR3: CASSYDTAYEQYF

V: TRBV7-2
size: .
CDR3: CASSTGLAGRTVYEQYF

V: TRBV7-2
size: .
CDR3: CASSPDRGPTEAFF

V: TRBV5-1
size: .
CDR3: CASSLRQGTGNTIYF

V: TRBV5-1
size: few
CDR3: CASSFPPRAYNEQFF

V: TRBV10-3
size: once
CDR3: CAISRDRAYEQYF

V: TRBV5-4
size: few
CDR3: CASSVGQNYGYTF

V: TRBV7-2
size: once
CDR3: CASSPSLVQGADTQYF

V: TRBV18
size: .
CDR3: CASSPPGTGALEAFF

V: TRBV7-3
size: .
CDR3: CASRLDRGLAGELFF

V: TRBV25-1
size: .
CDR3: CASSELRENQPQHF

V: TRBV4-2
size: .
CDR3: CASSQDWLVDNEQFF

V: TRBV4-1
size: .
CDR3: CASSQGQLTYNSPLHF

V: TRBV11-1
size: .
CDR3: CASSLLRGAYEQYF

V: TRBV5-8
size: .
CDR3: CASSLRDRDYEQYF

V: TRBV7-9
size: .
CDR3: CASSLDETGHPHF

V: TRBV5-1
size: once
CDR3: CASSLEGRALLHGYTF

V: TRBV5-4
size: .
CDR3: CASSLRPSGRNTGELFF

V: TRBV11-2
size: .
CDR3: CASSLDGTVNQPQHF

V: TRBV6-1
size: .
CDR3: CASSATLESYEQYF

V: TRBV19
size: .
CDR3: CASSIDRGHQPQHF